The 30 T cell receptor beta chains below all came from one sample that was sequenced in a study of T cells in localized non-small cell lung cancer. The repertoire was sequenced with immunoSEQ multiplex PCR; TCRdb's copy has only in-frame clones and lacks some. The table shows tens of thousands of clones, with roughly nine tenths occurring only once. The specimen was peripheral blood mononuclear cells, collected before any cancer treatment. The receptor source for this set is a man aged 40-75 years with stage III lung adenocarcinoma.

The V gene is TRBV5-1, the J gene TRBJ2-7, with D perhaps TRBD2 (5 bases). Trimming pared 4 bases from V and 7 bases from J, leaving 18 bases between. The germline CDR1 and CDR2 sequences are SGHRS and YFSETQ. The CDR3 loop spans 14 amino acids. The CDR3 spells CASSGTDLSGEQYF. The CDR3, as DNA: TGCGCCAGCAGCGGAACGGACTTGTCGGGTGAGCAGTACTTC.

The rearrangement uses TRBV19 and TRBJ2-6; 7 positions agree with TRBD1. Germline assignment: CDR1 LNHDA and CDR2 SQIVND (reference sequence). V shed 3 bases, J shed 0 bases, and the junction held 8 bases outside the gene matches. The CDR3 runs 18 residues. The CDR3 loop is CASSIMEGGVSGANVLTF. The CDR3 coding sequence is TGTGCCAGTAGTATTATGGAAGGGGGCGTCTCTGGGGCCAACGTCCTGACTTTC.

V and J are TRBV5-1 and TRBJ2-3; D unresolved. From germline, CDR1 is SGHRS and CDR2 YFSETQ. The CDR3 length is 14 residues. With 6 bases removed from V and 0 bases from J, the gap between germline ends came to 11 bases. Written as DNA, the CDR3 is TGCGCCAGCACAGTCCAACACAGCACAGATACGCAGTATTTT. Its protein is CASTVQHSTDTQYF.

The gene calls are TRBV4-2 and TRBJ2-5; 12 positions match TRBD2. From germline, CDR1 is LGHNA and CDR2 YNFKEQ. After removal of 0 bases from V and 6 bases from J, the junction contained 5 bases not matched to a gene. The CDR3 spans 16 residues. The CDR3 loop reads CASSQDLAGGLKTQYF. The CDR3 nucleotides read TGTGCCAGCAGCCAAGATCTAGCGGGGGGGTTAAAGACCCAGTACTTC.

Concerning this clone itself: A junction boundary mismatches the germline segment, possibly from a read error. The CDR3 is CASSIAGTQEF. The CDR3 DNA reads TGTGCCAGTAGTATAGCTGGGACACAGGAGTTC. The rearrangement joins TRBV19 to TRBJ1-2, with a weak D call TRBD1 (6 bases). Germline assignment: CDR1 LNHDA and CDR2 SQIVND (reference sequence). The length of the CDR3 is 11 residues. Full variable domain (missing parts from reference TRBV19 and TRBJ1-2): DGGITQSPKYLFRKEGQNVTLSCEQNLNHDAMYWYRQDPGQGLRLIYYSQIVNDFQKGDIAEGYSVSREKKESFPLTVTSAQKNPTAFYLCASSIAGTQEFGSGTRLTVV.

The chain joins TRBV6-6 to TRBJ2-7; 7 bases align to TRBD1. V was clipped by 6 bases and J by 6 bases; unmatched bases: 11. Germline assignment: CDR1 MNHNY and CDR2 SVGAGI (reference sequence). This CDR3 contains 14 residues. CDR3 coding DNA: TGTGCCAGCAGACTCGCAGGGGGTGGGCTCGAGCAGTACTTC. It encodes CASRLAGGGLEQYF.

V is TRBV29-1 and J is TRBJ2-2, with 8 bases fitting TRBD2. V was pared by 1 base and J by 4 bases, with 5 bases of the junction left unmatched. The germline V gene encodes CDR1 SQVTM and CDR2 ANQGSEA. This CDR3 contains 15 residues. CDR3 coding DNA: TGCAGCGTTGAAGCTGGCGGGGGGATCACCGGGGAGCTGTTTTTT. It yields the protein CSVEAGGGITGELFF.

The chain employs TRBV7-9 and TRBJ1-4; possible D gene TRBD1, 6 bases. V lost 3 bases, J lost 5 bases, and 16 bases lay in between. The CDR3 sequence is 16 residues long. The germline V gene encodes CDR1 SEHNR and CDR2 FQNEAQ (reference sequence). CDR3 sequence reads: CASSLPSRDINEKLFF. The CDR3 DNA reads TGTGCCAGCAGCTTGCCTTCCCGGGACATAAATGAAAAACTGTTTTTT.

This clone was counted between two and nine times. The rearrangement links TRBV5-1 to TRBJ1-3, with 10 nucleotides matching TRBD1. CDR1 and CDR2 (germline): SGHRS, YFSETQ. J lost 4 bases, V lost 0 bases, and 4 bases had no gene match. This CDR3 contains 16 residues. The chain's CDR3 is CASSLAGQGQGNTIYF. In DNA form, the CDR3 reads TGCGCCAGCAGCTTGGCGGGACAGGGGCAAGGAAACACCATATATTTT.

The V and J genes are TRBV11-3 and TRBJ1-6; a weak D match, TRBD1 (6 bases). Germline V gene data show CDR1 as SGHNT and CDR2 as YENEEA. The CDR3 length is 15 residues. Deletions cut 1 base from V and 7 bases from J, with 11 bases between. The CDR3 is CASSLVGQGNSPLHF. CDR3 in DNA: TGTGCCAGCAGCTTAGTAGGCCAGGGGAATTCACCCCTCCACTTT.

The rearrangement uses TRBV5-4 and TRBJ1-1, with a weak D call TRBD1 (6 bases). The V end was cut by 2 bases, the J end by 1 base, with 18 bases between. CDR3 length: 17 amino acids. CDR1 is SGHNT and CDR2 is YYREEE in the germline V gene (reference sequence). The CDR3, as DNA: TGTGCCAGCAGCTTATTGATAAGAGGGGGTAAGAACACTGAAGCTTTCTTT. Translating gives CASSLLIRGGKNTEAFF.

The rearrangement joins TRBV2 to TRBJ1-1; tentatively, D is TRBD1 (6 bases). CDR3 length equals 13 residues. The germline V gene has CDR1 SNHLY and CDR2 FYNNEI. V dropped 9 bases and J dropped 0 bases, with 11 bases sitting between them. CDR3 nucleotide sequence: TGTGCCAGTAGCCGGGACATGAACACTGAAGCTTTCTTT. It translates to CASSRDMNTEAFF.

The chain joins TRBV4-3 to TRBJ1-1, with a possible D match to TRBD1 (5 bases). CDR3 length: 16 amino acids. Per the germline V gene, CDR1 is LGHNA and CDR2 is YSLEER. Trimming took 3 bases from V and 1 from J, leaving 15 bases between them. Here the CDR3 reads CASSHYSLQANTEAFF. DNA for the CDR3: TGCGCCAGCAGCCACTACTCATTACAGGCGAACACTGAAGCTTTCTTT.

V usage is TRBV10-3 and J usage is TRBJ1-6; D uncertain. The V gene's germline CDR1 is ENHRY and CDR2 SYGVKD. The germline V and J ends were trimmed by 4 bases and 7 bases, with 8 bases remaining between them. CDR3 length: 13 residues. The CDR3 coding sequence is TGTGCCATCAGTGTGACCTTAAATTCACCCCTCCACTTT. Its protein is CAISVTLNSPLHF.

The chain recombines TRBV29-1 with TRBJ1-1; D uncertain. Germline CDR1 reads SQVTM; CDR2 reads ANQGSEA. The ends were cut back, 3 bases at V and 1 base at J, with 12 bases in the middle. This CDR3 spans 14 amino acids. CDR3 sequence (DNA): TGCAGCGTTGAGTTGATTTCGAGGAACACTGAAGCTTTCTTT. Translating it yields CSVELISRNTEAFF.

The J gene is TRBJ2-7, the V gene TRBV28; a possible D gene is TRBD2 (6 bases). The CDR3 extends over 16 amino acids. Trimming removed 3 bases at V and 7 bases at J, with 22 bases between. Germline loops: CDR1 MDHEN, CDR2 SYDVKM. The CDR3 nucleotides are TGTGCCAGCAGTTTTCCCTTAGGGCGGGGCCACATAGAGCAGTACTTC. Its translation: CASSFPLGRGHIEQYF.

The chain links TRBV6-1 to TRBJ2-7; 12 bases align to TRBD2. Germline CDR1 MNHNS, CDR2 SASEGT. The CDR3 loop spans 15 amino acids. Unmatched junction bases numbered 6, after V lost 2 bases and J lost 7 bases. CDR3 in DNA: TGTGCCAGCAGTGAACTAGCGGGGGGGCCGGAGGAGCAGTACTTC. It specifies CASSELAGGPEEQYF.

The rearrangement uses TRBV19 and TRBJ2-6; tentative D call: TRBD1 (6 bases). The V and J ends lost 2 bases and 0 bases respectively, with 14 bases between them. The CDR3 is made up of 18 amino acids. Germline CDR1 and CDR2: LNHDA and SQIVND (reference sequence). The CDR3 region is CASSIFLDSYSGANVLTF. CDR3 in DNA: TGTGCCAGTAGTATATTCCTGGACAGCTACTCTGGGGCCAACGTCCTGACTTTC.

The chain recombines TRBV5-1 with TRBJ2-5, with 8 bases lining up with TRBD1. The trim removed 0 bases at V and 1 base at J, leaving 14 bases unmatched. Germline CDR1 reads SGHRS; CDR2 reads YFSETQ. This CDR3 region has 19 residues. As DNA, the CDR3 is TGCGCCAGCAGCTTGGATCGGGTGCAGGGGGCAAACTCCCAAGAGACCCAGTACTTC. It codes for CASSLDRVQGANSQETQYF.

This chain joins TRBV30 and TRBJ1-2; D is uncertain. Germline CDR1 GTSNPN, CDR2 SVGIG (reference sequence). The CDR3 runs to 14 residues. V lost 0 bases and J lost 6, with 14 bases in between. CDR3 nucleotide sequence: TGTGCCTGGAGTGTAGTTGTCCCGCGGAATGGCTACACCTTC. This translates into CAWSVVVPRNGYTF.

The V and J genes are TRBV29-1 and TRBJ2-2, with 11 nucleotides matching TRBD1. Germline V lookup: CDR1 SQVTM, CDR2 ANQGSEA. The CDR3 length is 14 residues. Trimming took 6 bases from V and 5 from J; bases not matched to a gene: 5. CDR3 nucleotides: TGCAGCGTCCGGACAGGGGGCTATACCGGGGAGCTGTTTTTT. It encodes CSVRTGGYTGELFF.

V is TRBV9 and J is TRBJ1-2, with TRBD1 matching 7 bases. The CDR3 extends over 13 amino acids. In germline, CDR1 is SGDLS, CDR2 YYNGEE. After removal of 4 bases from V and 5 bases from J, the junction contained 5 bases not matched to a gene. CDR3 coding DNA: TGTGCCAGCAGCCAAGGACAGGTTTATGGCTACACCTTC. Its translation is CASSQGQVYGYTF.

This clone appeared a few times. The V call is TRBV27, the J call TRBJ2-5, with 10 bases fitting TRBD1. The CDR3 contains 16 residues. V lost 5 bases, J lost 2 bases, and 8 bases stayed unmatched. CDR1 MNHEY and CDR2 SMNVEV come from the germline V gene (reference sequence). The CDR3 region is CASSKAGTGVQETQYF. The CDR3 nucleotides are TGTGCCAGCAGTAAAGCCGGGACAGGGGTACAAGAGACCCAGTACTTC.

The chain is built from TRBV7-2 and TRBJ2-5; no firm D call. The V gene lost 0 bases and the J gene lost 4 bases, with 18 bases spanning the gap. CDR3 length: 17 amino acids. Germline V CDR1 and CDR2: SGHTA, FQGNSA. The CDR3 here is CASSLATHAIPGETQYF. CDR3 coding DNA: TGTGCCAGCAGCTTAGCCACCCATGCCATTCCAGGAGAGACCCAGTACTTC.

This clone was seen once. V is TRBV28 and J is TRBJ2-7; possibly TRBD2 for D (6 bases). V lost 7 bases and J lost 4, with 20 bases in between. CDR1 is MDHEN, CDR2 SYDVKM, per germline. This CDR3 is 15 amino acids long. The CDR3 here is CASKRPRGAYYEQYF. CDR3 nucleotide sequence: TGTGCCAGCAAACGTCCGCGCGGGGCCTATTACGAGCAGTACTTC.

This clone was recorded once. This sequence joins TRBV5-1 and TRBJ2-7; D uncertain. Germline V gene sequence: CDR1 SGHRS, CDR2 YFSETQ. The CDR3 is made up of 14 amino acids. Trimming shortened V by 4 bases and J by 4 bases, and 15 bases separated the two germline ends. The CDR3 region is CASSPSSSAYEQYF. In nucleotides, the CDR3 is TGCGCCAGCAGCCCCTCCAGTTCCGCTTACGAGCAGTACTTC.

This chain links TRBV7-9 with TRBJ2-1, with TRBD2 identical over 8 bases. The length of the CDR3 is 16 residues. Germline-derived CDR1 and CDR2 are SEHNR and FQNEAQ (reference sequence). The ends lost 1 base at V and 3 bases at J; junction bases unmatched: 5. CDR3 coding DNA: TGTGCCAGCAGCTTAGACTCGCGGGGGGACTACAATGAGCAGTTCTTC. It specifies CASSLDSRGDYNEQFF.

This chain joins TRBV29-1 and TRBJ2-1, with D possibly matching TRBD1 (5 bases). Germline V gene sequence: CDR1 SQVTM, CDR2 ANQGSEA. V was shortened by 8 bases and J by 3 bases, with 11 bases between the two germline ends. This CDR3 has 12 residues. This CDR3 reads CSIETGYNEQFF. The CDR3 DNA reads TGCAGCATAGAAACAGGCTACAATGAGCAGTTCTTC.

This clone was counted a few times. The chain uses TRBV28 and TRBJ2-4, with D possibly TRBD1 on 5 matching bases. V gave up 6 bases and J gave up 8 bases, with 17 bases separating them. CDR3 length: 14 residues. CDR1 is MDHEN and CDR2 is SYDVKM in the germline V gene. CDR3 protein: CASSLGAGKDIQYF. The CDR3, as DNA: TGTGCCAGCAGCTTAGGGGCAGGAAAGGACATTCAGTACTTC.

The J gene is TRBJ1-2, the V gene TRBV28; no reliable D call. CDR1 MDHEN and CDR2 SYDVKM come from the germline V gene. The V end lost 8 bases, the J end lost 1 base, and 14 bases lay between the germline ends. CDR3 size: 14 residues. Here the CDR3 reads CASGQRVGNYGYTF. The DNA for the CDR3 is TGTGCCAGCGGCCAGAGGGTGGGTAACTATGGCTACACCTTC.